This T cell receptor (beta chain) appears in the sequencing data of a study of blood T cell repertoires in COVID-19. On the study more broadly: From the United States, Italy and Spain came samples of acute and convalescent COVID-19.

The protocol was immunoSEQ multiplex PCR, while the TCRdb copy is restricted to in-frame clones and leaves out a portion. The sample yields 200,000 to 250,000 clones, about four fifths seen once. All enrollees were roughly 18 to 100 years old and from fewer than 25 US areas. Recovered status applied to Cohort 3 donors who had two consecutive negative PCRs. It also applied to those with clearance or with symptom resolution. The CDR3 is 14 amino acids. J gave up 6 bases and V 7 bases, and 5 bases lay outside the gene matches. In germline, CDR1 is MGHDK, CDR2 SYGVNS. The chain combines TRBV25-1 with TRBJ2-1, with TRBD2 matching over 11 bases. The clonotype was recovered from a woman between 40 and 50 years old who had recovered from COVID-19. The sequenced sample consisted of PBMCs or T cells enriched from blood (not recorded which). The CDR3 region is CASTPGTSGNEQFF. The CDR3, as DNA: TGTGCCAGCACCCCCGGGACTAGCGGCAATGAGCAGTTCTTC.